The clone carrying this TCR beta chain was seen many times. Its target is not known. These data belong to a study of T cells after yellow fever vaccination. The study's findings and limits: Post-booster repertoires contained most primary-vaccination clones again (approximately 95% CD4, 88% CD8). A weaker but faster secondary response was observed, peaking on day 5 versus 15. Few clonotypes appeared in both CD4 and CD8 compartments.

V was pared by 0 bases and J by 5 bases, with 14 bases between. This CDR3 has 15 residues. Germline V gives CDR1 LNHNV, CDR2 YYDKDF (reference sequence). Via MiXCR, TCRdb re-called the 5' RACE reads, giving one row per CDR3 protein. The sample has 600,000 to 750,000 distinct CDR3 sequences, approximately 13% seen once. The clonotype originates from a man aged 30 to 39 who received the YFV17D yellow fever vaccine. The sample here was PBMCs, taken on the day of the yellow fever booster vaccination. This chain links TRBV15 with TRBJ2-7, with a possible D match to TRBD1 (5 bases). The CDR3 sequence is CATSRDKGLFDEQYF. The CDR3 nucleotides read TGTGCCACCAGCAGAGATAAGGGGCTCTTTGACGAGCAGTACTTC.